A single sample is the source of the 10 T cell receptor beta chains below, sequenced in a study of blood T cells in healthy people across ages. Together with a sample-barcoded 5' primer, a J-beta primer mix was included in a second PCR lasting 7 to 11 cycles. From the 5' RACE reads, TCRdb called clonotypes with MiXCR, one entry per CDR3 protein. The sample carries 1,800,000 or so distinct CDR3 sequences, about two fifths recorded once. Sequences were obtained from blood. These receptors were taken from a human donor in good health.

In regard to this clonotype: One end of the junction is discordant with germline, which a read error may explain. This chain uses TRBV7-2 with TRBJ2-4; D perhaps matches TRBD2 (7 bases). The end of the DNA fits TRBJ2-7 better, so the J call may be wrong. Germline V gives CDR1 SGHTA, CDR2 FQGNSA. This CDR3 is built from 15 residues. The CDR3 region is CASGLGVGGPYEQYF. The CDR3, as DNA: TGTGCCAGCGGCTTAGGCGTGGGGGGGCCATACGAGCAGTACTTC.

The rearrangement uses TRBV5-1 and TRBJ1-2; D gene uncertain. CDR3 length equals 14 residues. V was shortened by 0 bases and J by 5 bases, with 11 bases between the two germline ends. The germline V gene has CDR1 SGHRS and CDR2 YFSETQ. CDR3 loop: CASSLGSQIYGYTF. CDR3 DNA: TGCGCCAGCAGCTTGGGGTCTCAGATTTATGGCTACACCTTC.

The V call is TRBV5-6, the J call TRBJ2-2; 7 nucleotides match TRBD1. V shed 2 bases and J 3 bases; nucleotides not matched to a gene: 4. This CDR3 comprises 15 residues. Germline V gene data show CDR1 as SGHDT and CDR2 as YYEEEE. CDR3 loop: CASSLQGLYTGELFF. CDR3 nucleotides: TGTGCCAGCAGCTTACAGGGGCTGTACACCGGGGAGCTGTTTTTT.

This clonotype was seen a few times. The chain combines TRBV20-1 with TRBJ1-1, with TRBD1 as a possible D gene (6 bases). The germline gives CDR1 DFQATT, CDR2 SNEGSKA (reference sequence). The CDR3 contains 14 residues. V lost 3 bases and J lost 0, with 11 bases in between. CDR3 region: CSAREGQMNTEAFF. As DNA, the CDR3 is TGCAGTGCTAGGGAAGGACAGATGAACACTGAAGCTTTCTTT.

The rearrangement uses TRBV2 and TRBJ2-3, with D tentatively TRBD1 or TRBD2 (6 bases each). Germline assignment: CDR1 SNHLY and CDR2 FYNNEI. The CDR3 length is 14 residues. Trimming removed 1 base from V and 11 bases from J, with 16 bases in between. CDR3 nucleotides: TGTGCCAGCAGTGAAGGCTCGTACGGGGGCCGGCAGTATTTT. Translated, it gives CASSEGSYGGRQYF.

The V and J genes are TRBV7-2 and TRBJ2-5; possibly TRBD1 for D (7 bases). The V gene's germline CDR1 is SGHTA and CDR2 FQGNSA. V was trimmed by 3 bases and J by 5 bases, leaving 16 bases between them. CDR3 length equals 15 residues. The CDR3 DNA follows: TGTGCCAGCAGCTTGCGGGACAGCCTTGGCGAGACCCAGTACTTC. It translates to CASSLRDSLGETQYF.

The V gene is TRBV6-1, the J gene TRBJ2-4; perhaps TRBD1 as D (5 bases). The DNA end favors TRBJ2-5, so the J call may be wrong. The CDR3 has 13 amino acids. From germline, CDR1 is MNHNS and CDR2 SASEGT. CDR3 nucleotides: TGTGCCAGCAGGGACAACTACCAAGAGACCCAGTACTTC. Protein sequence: CASRDNYQETQYF.

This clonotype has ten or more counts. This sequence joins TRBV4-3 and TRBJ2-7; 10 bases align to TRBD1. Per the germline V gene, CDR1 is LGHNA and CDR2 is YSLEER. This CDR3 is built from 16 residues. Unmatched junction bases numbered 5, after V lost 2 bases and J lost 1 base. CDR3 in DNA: TGCGCCAGCAGCCAAACGACAGGGGGCGCGTCCTACGAGCAGTACTTC. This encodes CASSQTTGGASYEQYF.

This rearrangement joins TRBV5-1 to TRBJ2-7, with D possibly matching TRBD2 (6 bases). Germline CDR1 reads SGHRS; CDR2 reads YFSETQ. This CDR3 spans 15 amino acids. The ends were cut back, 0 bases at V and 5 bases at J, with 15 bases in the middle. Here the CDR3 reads CASSLGLRREDEQYF. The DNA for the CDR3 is TGCGCCAGCAGCTTGGGATTAAGAAGGGAGGACGAGCAGTACTTC.

DNA of the CDR3: TGTGCCAGCAGTGAAGGGACAGGGGCAAATCAGCCCCAGCATTTT. This translates into CASSEGTGANQPQHF. J is TRBJ1-5 and V is TRBV27; 10 nucleotides align to TRBD1. The CDR3 covers 15 residues. Germline V gene data show CDR1 as MNHEY and CDR2 as SMNVEV (reference sequence). Losses at the gene ends were 5 bases for V and 4 bases for J; bases not matched to a gene: 5.